The rows below give T cell receptor beta chains drawn from one sample of a study of T cell repertoires in cytomegalovirus infection. What these receptors recognize is not known. TCRdb fed the reads into MiXCR, producing one record per CDR3 protein. Of about 830,000 distinct CDR3 sequences listed, 30% to 35% are singletons. Sequenced here: cultured CD8+ T cells from PBMCs, sampled from culture after CMV antigen stimulation. The receptors originated from a human donor in good health (CMV status not recorded). Some clones in this sample may be carry-over from other donors' samples. CDR3s include the opening cysteine and the closing phenylalanine or tryptophan. The order of the fields is D gene, V gene, J gene, clone size, CDR3 length, CDR3 DNA, CDR3 protein. The D gene is left open where the match is weak. Clone size is not always given. Where it is, it says once, few, many or a class for expanded clones.

d_gene: NA
v_gene: TRBV27
j_gene: TRBJ2-7
abundance: NA
len: 16
CDR3nt: TGTGCCAGCAGTAAGCCCCCCTCGGGGGCAATCTACGAGCAGTACTTC
CDR3aa: CASSKPPSGAIYEQYF

d_gene: NA
v_gene: TRBV28
j_gene: TRBJ1-2
abundance: NA
len: 11
CDR3nt: TGTAGCACACGGGGTAACTATGGCTACACCTTC
CDR3aa: CSTRGNYGYTF

d_gene: TRBD2
v_gene: TRBV7-9
j_gene: TRBJ2-1
abundance: few
len: 16
CDR3nt: TGTGCCAGCAGCCCCCCGAGCGGGAGCTCCTACAATGAGCAGTTCTTC
CDR3aa: CASSPPSGSSYNEQFF

d_gene: NA
v_gene: TRBV5-1
j_gene: TRBJ1-5
abundance: NA
len: 14
CDR3nt: TGCGCCAGCAGCTTGGGGGCAGGGAGTCAGTCCCAGCATTTT
CDR3aa: CASSLGAGSQSQHF

d_gene: TRBD1
v_gene: TRBV28
j_gene: TRBJ2-1
abundance: NA
len: 15
CDR3nt: TGTGCCAGCAGTTTAAGGACAGGTGCTACCTACGAGCAGTTCTTC
CDR3aa: CASSLRTGATYEQFF

d_gene: NA
v_gene: TRBV19
j_gene: TRBJ1-1
abundance: NA
len: 11
CDR3nt: TGTGCCAGTAGTGGCCCCCCTGAAGCTTTCTTT
CDR3aa: CASSGPPEAFF

d_gene: TRBD2
v_gene: TRBV27
j_gene: TRBJ2-2
abundance: NA
len: 16
CDR3nt: TGTGCCAGCAGTCCTTTAGCGGGGTTTGAAACCGGGGAGCCGTTTTTT
CDR3aa: CASSPLAGFETGEPFF

d_gene: NA
v_gene: TRBV6-5
j_gene: TRBJ2-3
abundance: NA
len: 17
CDR3nt: TGTGCCAGCAGTTACTTAGGGGCAGGCCCCCAAGCGGATACGCAGTATTTT
CDR3aa: CASSYLGAGPQADTQYF

d_gene: NA
v_gene: TRBV28
j_gene: TRBJ2-1
abundance: few
len: 18
CDR3nt: TGTGCCAGCATTACATATTGGGGAGAACGGAGCTCCTACAATGAGCAGTTCTTC
CDR3aa: CASITYWGERSSYNEQFF

d_gene: NA
v_gene: TRBV7-6
j_gene: TRBJ2-1
abundance: NA
len: 17
CDR3nt: NA
CDR3aa: CASSPRRVGQGNNEQIF

d_gene: TRBD1
v_gene: TRBV6-1
j_gene: TRBJ2-7
abundance: few
len: 15
CDR3nt: TGTGCCAGCATCGGGTGGGGGACAGGGGGTTACGAGCAGTACTTC
CDR3aa: CASIGWGTGGYEQYF

d_gene: NA
v_gene: TRBV28
j_gene: TRBJ2-1
abundance: NA
len: 13
CDR3nt: TGTGCCAGCAGTTTTAGGTTTCAGAATGAGCAGTTCTTC
CDR3aa: CASSFRFQNEQFF

d_gene: TRBD1
v_gene: TRBV12-3/TRBV12-4
j_gene: TRBJ2-2
abundance: NA
len: 17
CDR3nt: TGTGCCAGCAGTCCAACCAGTGGGACAGGGTTTGACGGGGAGCTGTTTTTT
CDR3aa: CASSPTSGTGFDGELFF

d_gene: TRBD1
v_gene: TRBV5-1
j_gene: TRBJ1-1
abundance: NA
len: 17
CDR3nt: TGCGCCAGCAGCCTTACTCTGGCAGGGGGGCTGAACACTGAAGCTTTCTTT
CDR3aa: CASSLTLAGGLNTEAFF

d_gene: NA
v_gene: TRBV12-3/TRBV12-4
j_gene: TRBJ1-4
abundance: NA
len: 12
CDR3nt: TGTGCCAGTATGGGACCTAATGAAAAACTGTTTTTT
CDR3aa: CASMGPNEKLFF

d_gene: TRBD2
v_gene: TRBV12-3/TRBV12-4
j_gene: TRBJ2-1
abundance: NA
len: 15
CDR3nt: TGTGCCAGCAGTTTCAATGTCGGACTAGTCGATGAGCAGTTCTTC
CDR3aa: CASSFNVGLVDEQFF

d_gene: NA
v_gene: TRBV6-1
j_gene: TRBJ2-2
abundance: NA
len: 14
CDR3nt: TGTGCCAGCATAGAACAGGGGAACACCGGGGAGCTGTTTTTT
CDR3aa: CASIEQGNTGELFF

d_gene: NA
v_gene: TRBV2
j_gene: TRBJ1-5
abundance: NA
len: 14
CDR3nt: TGTGCCAGCAGATGGGATAGTAGCAATCAGCCCCAGCATTTT
CDR3aa: CASRWDSSNQPQHF

d_gene: TRBD1
v_gene: TRBV7-6
j_gene: TRBJ2-1
abundance: NA
len: 16
CDR3nt: TGTGCTAGCAGCTTAGGGACAGCCAGTCCTAACAATGAGCAGTTCTTC
CDR3aa: CASSLGTASPNNEQFF

d_gene: TRBD2
v_gene: TRBV7-9
j_gene: TRBJ2-3
abundance: few
len: 15
CDR3nt: TGTGCCAGCCCTCTCGTACGGGGGGACACAGATACGCAGTATTTT
CDR3aa: CASPLVRGDTDTQYF

d_gene: TRBD2
v_gene: TRBV9
j_gene: TRBJ2-1
abundance: NA
len: 16
CDR3nt: TGTGCCAGCAGCGCCGGTAGCGGGGGGGCTATCGATGAGCAGTTCTTC
CDR3aa: CASSAGSGGAIDEQFF

d_gene: NA
v_gene: TRBV2
j_gene: TRBJ1-3
abundance: few
len: 15
CDR3nt: TGTGCCAGCAGTGCCCAGTTAGTCTCTGGAAACACCATATATTTT
CDR3aa: CASSAQLVSGNTIYF

d_gene: NA
v_gene: TRBV27
j_gene: TRBJ2-6
abundance: few
len: 18
CDR3nt: TGTGCCAGCAGTTTATCGTCTCCGGCTAGCTCTGGGGCCAACGTCCTGACTTTC
CDR3aa: CASSLSSPASSGANVLTF

d_gene: NA
v_gene: TRBV10-3
j_gene: TRBJ1-1
abundance: NA
len: 11
CDR3nt: TGTGCCACCCGGGACTCCAAGTGGGCTTTCTTT
CDR3aa: CATRDSKWAFF

d_gene: TRBD1
v_gene: TRBV7-3
j_gene: TRBJ2-1
abundance: many
len: 16
CDR3nt: TGTGCCAGCAGCTTCTCAGGGGACAGGGTCGATAATGAGCAGTTCTTC
CDR3aa: CASSFSGDRVDNEQFF